This entry lists 4 T cell receptor beta chains sequenced from one sample in a study of blood T cells in healthy people across ages. Together with a sample-barcoded 5' primer, a J-beta primer mix was included in a second PCR lasting about 6 to 11 cycles. TCRdb reanalysed the 5' RACE reads using MiXCR and keeps one entry per CDR3 protein. The table records around 670,000 distinct CDR3 sequences, about 30% of them present only once. Sequencing used blood. The receptor set was obtained from a woman at least 80 years old in good health.

This clonotype was seen a handful of times. Germline is not matched at one junction end, which may reflect a read error. The genes are TRBV27 and TRBJ2-7; no clear D. Germline CDR1 MNHEY, CDR2 SMNVEV (reference sequence). There are 13 residues in the CDR3. The CDR3 loop reads CTSSFLGTYEQYF. For the CDR3, the DNA is TGTACCAGCAGTTTCCTTGGAACCTACGAGCAGTACTTC.

The sample holds many counts of this clonotype. CDR3 sequence: CAISEPGGHSNQPQHF. CDR3 DNA sequence: TGTGCCATCAGTGAGCCGGGCGGACATAGCAATCAGCCCCAGCATTTT. This chain uses TRBV10-3 with TRBJ1-5; the D gene is possibly TRBD1 (5 bases). From germline, CDR1 is ENHRY and CDR2 SYGVKD. V dropped 2 bases and J dropped 0 bases, with 11 bases sitting between them. The CDR3 is 16 residues long.

This clonotype has more than one count but fewer than ten. It may be a read error: a sequence one base away is much more abundant. The V and J genes are TRBV20-1 and TRBJ1-2, with D hard to call. In germline, CDR1 is DFQATT, CDR2 SNEGSKA (reference sequence). CDR3 length: 12 amino acids. The CDR3, as DNA: TGCAGGGTTAGGTGGAGGGCCTATGGCTACACCTTC. It is translated as CRVRWRAYGYTF.

Concerning this clonotype itself: A much larger clone lies a single base off, so this may be a read error. The rearrangement uses TRBV6-2 or TRBV6-3 and TRBJ2-7; 8 positions agree with TRBD2. Per the germline V gene, CDR1 is MNHEY and CDR2 is SVGEGT. Losses at the gene ends were 5 bases for V and 7 bases for J; bases not matched to a gene: 16. The CDR3 runs 16 residues. DNA for the CDR3: TGTGCCAGCAGTAAAACGGGACTAGTGGTCTACAATGAGCAGTACTTC. Amino acid sequence: CASSKTGLVVYNEQYF.